The present TCR beta chain was sequenced within a study of CD8 T cells in Susac syndrome. CDR1 is SGHRS, CDR2 YFSETQ, per germline. V was shortened by 0 bases and J by 0 bases, with 9 bases between the two germline ends. This CDR3 has 15 residues. Random hexamers primed reverse transcription of about 0.45 to 1 ug RNA. In TCRdb, the immunoSEQ multiplex PCR reads were re-called with MiXCR into one record per CDR3 protein. The sample includes approximately 120,000 distinct CDR3 sequences, over 85% seen only once; the top ten take over 0.065%. Negative isolation yielded CD4+ and CD8+ T cells, and FACS enriched TEMRA cells.

The TCR comes from a human donor in good health. Sequenced sample: CD4+ T cells from PBMCs. The chain links TRBV5-1 to TRBJ2-5, with unresolved D. The DNA for the CDR3 is TGCGCCAGCAGCTTGGTCTCAGCGTACCAAGAGACCCAGTACTTC. Translating gives CASSLVSAYQETQYF.